These 21 T cell receptor beta chains originate from one sample sequenced in a study of shared clonotypes between healthy human individuals. Produced via immunoSEQ multiplex PCR; TCRdb's table is partial and in-frame only. The sample lists some 1 million clones, 60% to 80% occurring once. The sequenced material came from memory CD4+ T cells sorted from blood. Subset indicated: CD45RA-negative fraction. The source is a man between 18 and 29 years old in good health.

The chain recombines TRBV6-6 with TRBJ2-4; a weak D match, TRBD1 (6 bases). Germline lookup yields CDR1 MNHNY and CDR2 SVGAGI (reference sequence). This CDR3 spans 14 amino acids. The V end was cut by 8 bases, the J end by 2 bases, with 13 bases between. The CDR3 DNA follows: TGTGCCAGCGTCCCGGGACAATCCAAAAACATTCAGTACTTC. Its translation is CASVPGQSKNIQYF.

The chain uses TRBV7-2 and TRBJ1-4; no clear D gene. V lost 5 bases, J lost 7 bases, and 14 bases lay in between. CDR1 and CDR2 (germline): SGHTA, FQGNSA. The CDR3 consists of 14 residues. The CDR3: CASSILAQTEKLFF. The CDR3 region has the DNA TGTGCCAGCAGCATCCTAGCTCAGACTGAAAAACTGTTTTTT. The full variable domain, completed using reference TRBV7-2 and TRBJ1-4, is GAGVSQSPSNKVTEKGKDVELRCDPISGHTALYWYRQSLGQGLEFLIYFQGNSAPDKSGLPSDRFSAERTGGSVSTLTIQRTQQEDSAVYLCASSILAQTEKLFFGSGTQLSVL.

The chain carries TRBV2 and TRBJ2-7; TRBD1 matches 12 bases. The CDR3 extends over 15 amino acids. J gave up 4 bases and V 7 bases, and 8 bases lay outside the gene matches. Looked up from germline, CDR1 is SNHLY and CDR2 is FYNNEI. CDR3 residues: CASTWGQGASYEQYF. Here the CDR3 DNA reads TGTGCCAGCACCTGGGGACAGGGGGCATCGTACGAGCAGTACTTC.

The chain carries TRBV27 and TRBJ1-3; no clear D. CDR3 length: 15 residues. Germline lookup yields CDR1 MNHEY and CDR2 SMNVEV (reference sequence). The ends were cut back, 8 bases at V and 1 base at J, with 15 bases in the middle. The CDR3 region has the DNA TGTGCCAGCCTCAGTCGGTGGGGATCTGGAAACACCATATATTTT. This encodes CASLSRWGSGNTIYF.

This clone was found once. The rearrangement joins TRBV30 to TRBJ1-4, with 8 bases aligning to TRBD1. Trimming at V came to 3 bases and at J to 8 bases, leaving 17 bases not matched to a gene. The length of the CDR3 is 17 residues. CDR1 is GTSNPN, CDR2 SVGIG, per germline (reference sequence). CDR3 in amino acids: CAWRKSGGAPGGEKLFF. The CDR3 coding sequence is TGTGCCTGGAGGAAATCAGGGGGCGCCCCGGGCGGGGAAAAACTGTTTTTT.

The chain couples TRBV7-2 to TRBJ2-3, with no clear D. In germline, CDR1 is SGHTA, CDR2 FQGNSA. V lost 4 bases, J lost 2 bases, and 10 bases lay in between. CDR3 length equals 14 residues. CDR3: CASSSLTYTDTQYF. The CDR3 coding sequence is TGTGCCAGCAGCTCTCTAACCTACACAGATACGCAGTATTTT. The full variable domain, with the rest looked up from reference TRBV7-2 and TRBJ2-3, is GAGVSQSPSNKVTEKGKDVELRCDPISGHTALYWYRQSLGQGLEFLIYFQGNSAPDKSGLPSDRFSAERTGGSVSTLTIQRTQQEDSAVYLCASSSLTYTDTQYFGPGTRLTVL.

This clone occurred once. Here the CDR3 reads CASSLGGYYGYTF. In DNA, the CDR3 is TGTGCCAGCAGCTTGGGAGGGTACTATGGCTACACCTTC. The rearrangement uses TRBV11-2 and TRBJ1-2; D is undetermined. V was clipped by 3 bases and J by 3 bases, with 8 bases between them. The CDR3 covers 13 residues. Germline CDR1 SGHAT, CDR2 FQNNGV.

The rearrangement joins TRBV29-1 to TRBJ2-3, with D tentatively TRBD2 (6 bases). Trimming stripped 1 base from V and 2 bases from J, with 10 bases between. CDR3 length: 14 amino acids. The germline V gene has CDR1 SQVTM and CDR2 ANQGSEA. CDR3 protein: CSVEGGAATDTQYF. Written as DNA, the CDR3 is TGCAGCGTTGAAGGCGGGGCCGCCACAGATACGCAGTATTTT.

In regard to this clone: This same CDR3 is encoded by further DNA sequences in the sample. The chain combines TRBV5-1 with TRBJ2-5; D uncertain. The CDR3 extends over 12 amino acids. CDR1 is SGHRS and CDR2 is YFSETQ in the germline V gene. The germline V and J ends were trimmed by 1 base and 1 base, with 2 bases remaining between them. Here the CDR3 DNA reads TGCGCCAGCAGCTTGCTCCAAGAGACCCAGTACTTC. Translating gives CASSLLQETQYF.

This clone has a single count. The rearrangement links TRBV28 to TRBJ2-6; D is unclear. Trimming removed 6 bases at V and 0 bases at J, with 9 bases between. Germline V gives CDR1 MDHEN, CDR2 SYDVKM. The length of the CDR3 is 15 residues. This CDR3 reads CASSLKSSGANVLTF. In nucleotides, the CDR3 is TGTGCCAGCAGCCTGAAGAGCTCTGGGGCCAACGTCCTGACTTTC. The full variable domain, completed using reference TRBV28 and TRBJ2-6, is DVKVTQSSRYLVKRTGEKVFLECVQDMDHENMFWYRQDPGLGLRLIYFSYDVKMKEKGDIPEGYSVSREKKERFSLILESASTNQTSMYLCASSLKSSGANVLTFGAGSRLTVL.

The gene calls are TRBV7-9 and TRBJ2-7; tentatively, D is TRBD1 (5 bases). CDR1 SEHNR and CDR2 FQNEAQ come from the germline V gene (reference sequence). V lost 1 base to trimming and J lost 0 bases, with 7 bases between them. The CDR3 covers 14 residues. The chain's CDR3 is CASSLGGNSYEQYF. The CDR3 DNA sequence: TGTGCCAGCAGCTTAGGGGGCAACTCCTACGAGCAGTACTTC.

The chain is built from TRBV4-3 and TRBJ2-7; unclear D gene. Germline V lookup: CDR1 LGHNA, CDR2 YSLEER. This CDR3 has 15 residues. V was trimmed by 0 bases and J by 3 bases, leaving 12 bases between them. CDR3 nucleotide sequence: TGCGCCAGCAGCCAAGAGCCAGGTTCTTTCTACGAGCAGTACTTC. This gives the protein CASSQEPGSFYEQYF.

This clone has ten or more counts. The identical CDR3 is also encoded by other nucleotide sequences in the sample. The rearrangement links TRBV5-1 to TRBJ2-7; TRBD1 matches at 7 bases. Germline V gene data show CDR1 as SGHRS and CDR2 as YFSETQ. The CDR3 spans 14 residues. Trimming took 7 bases from V and 2 from J; bases not matched to a gene: 9. CDR3 coding DNA: TGCGCCAGCGGGTCGGGGCAGGGGGCCTACGAGCAGTACTTC. Its protein is CASGSGQGAYEQYF.

This clone was found once. The chain couples TRBV18 to TRBJ2-3; perhaps TRBD1 as D (5 bases). The CDR3 length is 17 residues. V lost 6 bases and J 0 bases, leaving 19 bases between the germline ends. Looked up from germline, CDR1 is KGHSH and CDR2 is LQKENI. CDR3 amino acids: CASSPTRTLTSTDTQYF. The DNA of the CDR3 is TGTGCCAGCTCTCCTACCAGGACATTGACTAGCACAGATACGCAGTATTTT.

With respect to this clone: Other DNA sequences in the same sample also yield this CDR3. The genes are TRBV7-2 and TRBJ2-7, with D possibly TRBD1 on 5 matching bases. With 3 bases removed from V and 2 bases from J, the gap between germline ends came to 8 bases. The germline gives CDR1 SGHTA, CDR2 FQGNSA. The CDR3 runs to 13 residues. CDR3 nucleotides: TGTGCCAGCAGCTTGAGGACACCCTACGAGCAGTACTTC. Translation gives CASSLRTPYEQYF.

The CDR3 nucleotides read TGTGCCTGGAGTGTACGTGACAACTACGAGCAGTACTTC. Amino acids: CAWSVRDNYEQYF. V usage is TRBV30 and J usage is TRBJ2-7; D is unclear. There are 13 residues in the CDR3. The ends were cut back, 0 bases at V and 3 bases at J, with 9 bases in the middle. Per the germline V gene, CDR1 is GTSNPN and CDR2 is SVGIG (reference sequence).

The chain uses TRBV9 and TRBJ2-3; D uncertain. With 6 bases removed from V and 1 base from J, the gap between germline ends came to 18 bases. There are 16 residues in the CDR3. Germline V gives CDR1 SGDLS, CDR2 YYNGEE. CDR3 in amino acids: CASNPGRSAGTDTQYF. The CDR3 coding sequence is TGTGCCAGCAATCCAGGCCGGAGCGCGGGCACAGATACGCAGTATTTT.

A note on this clone: At one boundary the junction diverges from the germline segment, which might be a read error. The chain combines TRBV7-9 with TRBJ1-5; 11 positions match TRBD1. Germline CDR1 SEHNR, CDR2 FQNEAQ (reference sequence). The length of the CDR3 is 16 residues. The CDR3 nucleotides read TGTGCCAGCAGCTCGGGACAGGGGGATAGCGATCAGCCCCAGCATTTT. Its translation is CASSSGQGDSDQPQHF.

The chain links TRBV30 to TRBJ1-2; D is possibly TRBD1 (6 bases). There are 12 residues in the CDR3. The germline V gene encodes CDR1 GTSNPN and CDR2 SVGIG (reference sequence). Trimming stripped 5 bases from V and 7 bases from J, with 14 bases between. The CDR3 DNA follows: TGTGCCTGGGGGCGACAGGCAATTGGCTACACCTTC. Protein: CAWGRQAIGYTF.

The J gene is TRBJ2-7, the V gene TRBV6-5, with TRBD1 as a possible D gene (6 bases). This CDR3 has 13 residues. Germline V CDR1 and CDR2: MNHEY, SVGAGI. V was cut by 5 bases and J by 6 bases, with 14 bases left in between. The CDR3 nucleotides are TGTGCCAGCAGTCCCGGCAGAGGGGGCGAGCAGTACTTC. Protein product: CASSPGRGGEQYF.

This clone was found a few times. The V gene is TRBV28, the J gene TRBJ1-5; D gene ambiguous. The CDR3 is made up of 12 amino acids. V was pared by 7 bases and J by 0 bases, with 4 bases between. The germline V gene encodes CDR1 MDHEN and CDR2 SYDVKM. The CDR3 loop is CASMISNQPQHF. CDR3 DNA sequence: TGTGCCAGCATGATTAGCAATCAGCCCCAGCATTTT.